Each of the 10 T cell receptor beta chains below was sequenced from the same sample in a study of blood T cell repertoires in COVID-19. TCRdb's table, derived via immunoSEQ multiplex PCR, lists solely in-frame clones and lacks some. The sample contains some 530,000 clones, approximately 83% of which appear only once. What was sequenced was peripheral blood. These receptors were obtained from a human donor in a cohort sampled during active COVID-19.

This sequence joins TRBV10-1 and TRBJ2-1, with a possible D match to TRBD1 (6 bases). The CDR3 has 12 amino acids. Germline CDR1 and CDR2: WNHNN and SYGVQD (reference sequence). V was shortened by 3 bases and J by 15 bases, with 15 bases between the two germline ends. CDR3 loop: CASSDFGTLPFF. CDR3 sequence (DNA): TGCGCCAGCAGTGATTTTGGGACATTGCCGTTCTTC.

About this clone itself: In the same sample, other DNA sequences code for this CDR3. The chain has TRBV29-1 and TRBJ1-1, with a possible D match to TRBD1 (5 bases). Deletions cut 6 bases from V and 4 bases from J, with 12 bases between. The CDR3 consists of 12 residues. Germline V gives CDR1 SQVTM, CDR2 ANQGSEA. The CDR3 region is CSVEGGATEAFF. The CDR3 DNA follows: TGCAGCGTCGAGGGAGGGGCCACTGAAGCTTTCTTT.

This clone was seen many times. The CDR3 here is CASSPFIGGNSPLHF. The CDR3 nucleotides are TGTGCCAGCAGCCCGTTCATAGGGGGCAATTCACCCCTCCACTTT. V is TRBV7-2 and J is TRBJ1-6, with 7 bases lining up with TRBD1. Germline CDR1 is SGHTA and CDR2 is FQGNSA. The CDR3 sequence is 15 residues long. Trimming removed 5 bases from V and 7 bases from J; junction bases left unmatched: 8.

This rearrangement joins TRBV30 to TRBJ1-6, with D perhaps matching TRBD1 (5 bases). Per the germline V gene, CDR1 is GTSNPN and CDR2 is SVGIG (reference sequence). The V gene lost 1 base and the J gene lost 5 bases, with 18 bases spanning the gap. The CDR3 is 17 residues long. CDR3 coding DNA: TGTGCCTGGAGTGCCGGGAGGGGCAGACGAGATAATTCACCCCTCCACTTT. Protein product: CAWSAGRGRRDNSPLHF.

The V gene is TRBV5-4, the J gene TRBJ2-7, with D perhaps TRBD1 (6 bases). Germline CDR1 is SGHNT and CDR2 is YYREEE (reference sequence). Trimming left V 4 bases short and J 0 bases short, with 14 bases between. CDR3 length: 15 residues. CDR3: CASSPAQGSSYEQYF. The CDR3 DNA is TGTGCCAGCAGCCCGGCCCAGGGGTCCTCCTACGAGCAGTACTTC.

The chain uses TRBV5-1 and TRBJ2-1; TRBD1 agrees at 7 bases. J gave up 6 bases and V 7 bases, and 10 bases lay outside the gene matches. CDR1 and CDR2 (germline): SGHRS, YFSETQ. The CDR3 runs 14 residues. CDR3 coding DNA: TGCGCCAGCTCTTCAGGGGGTCTGGGCAATGAGCAGTTCTTC. Its protein is CASSSGGLGNEQFF. Filled out from reference TRBV5-1 and TRBJ2-1, the complete variable domain reads KAGVTQTPRYLIKTRGQQVTLSCSPISGHRSVSWYQQTPGQGLQFLFEYFSETQRNKGNFPGRFSGRQFSNSRSEMNVSTLELGDSALYLCASSSGGLGNEQFFGPGTRLTVL.

The chain combines TRBV10-3 with TRBJ2-1, with TRBD2 matching 9 bases. The CDR3 runs to 20 residues. Trimming at V came to 7 bases and at J to 4 bases, leaving 23 bases not matched to a gene. Per germline, CDR1 ENHRY and CDR2 SYGVKD. The CDR3 loop reads CAIKSSGGTSEAGGYNEQFF. CDR3 nucleotides: TGTGCCATCAAATCATCCGGGGGCACTTCGGAAGCGGGGGGATACAATGAGCAGTTCTTC.

V is TRBV18 and J is TRBJ2-1, with D possibly matching TRBD1 (10 bases). Germline-derived CDR1 and CDR2 are KGHSH and LQKENI. The CDR3 length is 19 residues. The germline V and J ends were trimmed by 2 bases and 5 bases, with 25 bases remaining between them. The CDR3 DNA reads TGTGCCAGCTCACCAAGCGGGAGGAGGACAGGGGGGGTACACAATGAGCAGTTCTTC. It encodes CASSPSGRRTGGVHNEQFF.

V gene TRBV20-1 combines with J gene TRBJ1-5, with 7 bases fitting TRBD1. The ends lost 3 bases at V and 3 bases at J; junction bases unmatched: 5. This CDR3 is 14 amino acids long. In germline, CDR1 is DFQATT, CDR2 SNEGSKA (reference sequence). The CDR3 spells CSASPTGHNQPQHF. CDR3 nucleotides: TGCAGTGCTAGTCCGACAGGGCACAATCAGCCCCAGCATTTT.

V is TRBV5-1 and J is TRBJ2-7; no reliable D call. Between the trimmed V and J ends, which lost 4 bases and 1 base, there was a span of 15 bases. This CDR3 has 15 residues. The germline V gene encodes CDR1 SGHRS and CDR2 YFSETQ. The CDR3, as DNA: TGCGCCAGCAGCCCCGGCGCAAGGAGTTCCTACGAGCAGTACTTC. This encodes CASSPGARSSYEQYF.